The TCR beta chain described here comes from a study of shared clonotypes between healthy human individuals. Measured with immunoSEQ multiplex PCR; TCRdb has only the in-frame clones, and not every one. This table holds around 340,000 clones, around 79% found once. The sequenced sample consisted of memory CD4+ T cells sorted from blood. The subset: CD45RA-negative fraction. The TCR comes from a man aged 25 to 40 in good health.

The chain's CDR3 is CASKRTLNTGELFF. CDR3 in DNA: TGTGCCAGCAAACGGACATTGAACACCGGGGAGCTGTTTTTT. The chain joins TRBV11-3 to TRBJ2-2, with D tentatively TRBD1 (5 bases). CDR3 size: 14 residues. CDR1 is SGHNT, CDR2 YENEEA, per germline. Trimming took off 7 bases at V and 1 base at J, with 10 bases between the two ends.